The rows below give T cell receptor beta chains drawn from one sample of a study of blood T cell repertoires in COVID-19. The data were produced by immunoSEQ multiplex PCR, yet TCRdb's version contains in-frame clones alone and is incomplete. The sample lists 150,000 to 200,000 clones; about four fifths were seen once. The specimen was peripheral blood. The receptors stem from a man aged 35 to 55 who had recovered from COVID-19. The CDR3 runs from the conserved cysteine through the conserved F or W. Fields, in order: V gene, J gene, D gene, clone size, CDR3 protein, CDR3 DNA. The D gene is left open where the match is weak. Rows give clone size only sometimes, using once, few, many, or a class for an expanded clone.

V gene: TRBV4-1; J gene: TRBJ2-3; D gene: TRBD2; clone size: .; CDR3 protein: CASSSPSGGSTDTQYF; CDR3 DNA: TGCGCCAGCAGTTCCCCTAGCGGGGGGAGCACAGATACGCAGTATTTT
V gene: TRBV19; J gene: TRBJ2-7; D gene: TRBD1; clone size: .; CDR3 protein: CASSVGQGASYEQYF; CDR3 DNA: TGTGCCAGTAGTGTCGGACAGGGGGCCTCCTACGAGCAGTACTTC
V gene: TRBV11-2; J gene: TRBJ1-1; D gene: TRBD1; clone size: .; CDR3 protein: CASSPLGQVAHTEAFF; CDR3 DNA: TGTGCCAGCAGCCCACTGGGACAGGTCGCGCACACTGAAGCTTTCTTT
V gene: TRBV18; J gene: TRBJ2-2; D gene: .; clone size: .; CDR3 protein: CASSPSYLSSGSPLGTGELFF; CDR3 DNA: TGTGCCAGCTCACCATCGTACCTTAGCTCCGGGAGCCCGTTGGGCACCGGGGAGCTGTTTTTT
V gene: TRBV9; J gene: TRBJ2-7; D gene: .; clone size: .; CDR3 protein: CASSETPSSYEQYF; CDR3 DNA: TGTGCCAGCAGCGAAACTCCGAGCTCCTACGAGCAGTACTTC
V gene: TRBV5-4; J gene: TRBJ1-2; D gene: .; clone size: once; CDR3 protein: CASSSHGSGYTF; CDR3 DNA: TGTGCCAGCAGCTCCCACGGTAGTGGCTACACCTTC
V gene: TRBV30; J gene: TRBJ1-1; D gene: TRBD1; clone size: once; CDR3 protein: CAYHRGPTEAFF; CDR3 DNA: TGTGCCTACCACAGGGGCCCCACTGAAGCTTTCTTT
V gene: TRBV9; J gene: TRBJ2-5; D gene: TRBD1; clone size: once; CDR3 protein: CASSSGQSSTQYF; CDR3 DNA: TGTGCCAGCAGCTCGGGACAGTCATCGACCCAGTACTTC
V gene: TRBV7-9; J gene: TRBJ2-3; D gene: TRBD2; clone size: few; CDR3 protein: CASAGEVNTDTQYF; CDR3 DNA: TGTGCCAGCGCGGGGGAGGTCAACACAGATACGCAGTATTTT
V gene: TRBV4-2; J gene: TRBJ2-3; D gene: .; clone size: .; CDR3 protein: CASSLQAPATDTQYF; CDR3 DNA: TGTGCCAGCAGCCTCCAGGCCCCGGCCACAGATACGCAGTATTTT
V gene: TRBV9; J gene: TRBJ2-3; D gene: TRBD2; clone size: .; CDR3 protein: CASSLAGTSTDTQYF; CDR3 DNA: TGTGCCAGCAGCCTAGCGGGAACTAGCACAGATACGCAGTATTTT
V gene: TRBV6-5; J gene: TRBJ2-3; D gene: .; clone size: .; CDR3 protein: CASSYSLAQPDTQYF; CDR3 DNA: TGTGCCAGCAGTTACTCCCTAGCGCAGCCAGATACGCAGTATTTT
V gene: TRBV5-1; J gene: TRBJ2-7; D gene: .; clone size: .; CDR3 protein: CASRLQGLHEQYF; CDR3 DNA: TGCGCCAGCAGATTACAGGGTCTACACGAGCAGTACTTC
V gene: TRBV5-8; J gene: TRBJ1-2; D gene: TRBD1; clone size: .; CDR3 protein: CASSPGQVYGYTF; CDR3 DNA: TGTGCCAGCAGTCCGGGACAGGTCTATGGCTACACCTTC
V gene: TRBV10-3; J gene: TRBJ2-7; D gene: .; clone size: .; CDR3 protein: CAISVRENTYEQYF; CDR3 DNA: TGTGCCATCAGTGTTCGGGAGAATACTTACGAGCAGTACTTC
V gene: TRBV7-2; J gene: TRBJ2-7; D gene: TRBD2; clone size: .; CDR3 protein: CASSLDSGSIFEQYF; CDR3 DNA: TGTGCCAGCAGCTTAGATAGCGGGAGTATCTTCGAGCAGTACTTC
V gene: TRBV11-2; J gene: TRBJ2-2; D gene: .; clone size: once; CDR3 protein: CASLVAGELFF; CDR3 DNA: TGTGCCAGCCTAGTGGCCGGGGAGCTGTTTTTT
V gene: TRBV29-1; J gene: TRBJ2-3; D gene: .; clone size: .; CDR3 protein: CSVEDRVRLLRDTQYF; CDR3 DNA: TGCAGCGTTGAAGACAGGGTAAGACTTCTCCGGGATACGCAGTATTTT
V gene: TRBV6-5; J gene: TRBJ1-5; D gene: .; clone size: few; CDR3 protein: CASSYGGSGQPQHF; CDR3 DNA: TGTGCCAGCAGTTACGGCGGGTCCGGACAGCCCCAGCATTTT
V gene: TRBV28; J gene: TRBJ1-1; D gene: .; clone size: once; CDR3 protein: CASSLSDTYTEAFF; CDR3 DNA: TGTGCCAGCAGTTTATCAGACACCTACACTGAAGCTTTCTTT
V gene: TRBV11-2; J gene: TRBJ2-3; D gene: .; clone size: .; CDR3 protein: CASSLRSRGSQYF; CDR3 DNA: TGTGCCAGCAGCTTAAGGTCAAGGGGTTCGCAGTATTTT
V gene: TRBV7-9; J gene: TRBJ2-7; D gene: .; clone size: once; CDR3 protein: CASSTSGQAYEQYF; CDR3 DNA: TGTGCCAGCAGCACCAGCGGCCAAGCCTACGAGCAGTACTTC
V gene: TRBV4-3; J gene: TRBJ2-1; D gene: TRBD2; clone size: .; CDR3 protein: CASSQDGRDSYNEQFF; CDR3 DNA: TGCGCCAGCAGCCAAGATGGGAGGGACTCCTACAATGAGCAGTTCTTC
V gene: TRBV18; J gene: TRBJ1-5; D gene: TRBD1; clone size: .; CDR3 protein: CASSPGQAGNQPQHF; CDR3 DNA: TGTGCCAGCTCACCAGGACAGGCAGGCAATCAGCCCCAGCATTTT
V gene: TRBV12-5; J gene: TRBJ2-5; D gene: .; clone size: .; CDR3 protein: CASGLGILGSETQYF; CDR3 DNA: TGTGCTAGTGGTTTGGGGATACTTGGGAGCGAGACCCAGTACTTC
V gene: TRBV14; J gene: TRBJ2-2; D gene: .; clone size: .; CDR3 protein: CASSQGLLNTGELFF; CDR3 DNA: TGTGCCAGCAGCCAAGGACTTCTAAACACCGGGGAGCTGTTTTTT
V gene: TRBV5-4; J gene: TRBJ1-1; D gene: .; clone size: .; CDR3 protein: CASSLDVVGGSEAFF; CDR3 DNA: TGTGCCAGCAGCTTGGATGTAGTGGGGGGGTCTGAAGCTTTCTTT
V gene: TRBV19; J gene: TRBJ2-5; D gene: .; clone size: .; CDR3 protein: CASSISGTRETQYF; CDR3 DNA: TGTGCCAGTAGTATAAGCGGGACACGAGAGACCCAGTACTTC
V gene: TRBV28; J gene: TRBJ1-4; D gene: TRBD1; clone size: .; CDR3 protein: CASSLDRGEKLFF; CDR3 DNA: TGTGCCAGCAGTTTGGACAGGGGAGAAAAACTGTTTTTT
V gene: TRBV19; J gene: TRBJ2-7; D gene: .; clone size: .; CDR3 protein: CASSTATQAYEQYF; CDR3 DNA: TGTGCCAGTAGTACCGCCACACAGGCCTACGAGCAGTACTTC
V gene: TRBV18; J gene: TRBJ2-2; D gene: .; clone size: .; CDR3 protein: CASSKTGTGELFF; CDR3 DNA: TGTGCCAGCTCAAAAACAGGCACCGGGGAGCTGTTTTTT
V gene: TRBV6-1; J gene: TRBJ1-5; D gene: .; clone size: .; CDR3 protein: CASSEVRQAADF; CDR3 DNA: TGTGCCAGCAGTGAAGTGAGACAGGCAGCTGATTTT
V gene: TRBV21-1; J gene: TRBJ2-3; D gene: .; clone size: .; CDR3 protein: CASSIPRTSGSTDTQYF; CDR3 DNA: TGTGCCAGCAGCATCCCTCGGACTAGCGGGAGCACAGATACGCAGTATTTT
V gene: TRBV19; J gene: TRBJ1-2; D gene: .; clone size: .; CDR3 protein: CASSRAGARYGYTF; CDR3 DNA: TGTGCCAGTAGTAGGGCGGGGGCCCGCTATGGCTACACCTTC
V gene: TRBV9; J gene: TRBJ2-6; D gene: .; clone size: .; CDR3 protein: CASSEHNSGANVLTF; CDR3 DNA: TGTGCCAGCAGCGAGCATAACTCTGGGGCCAACGTCCTGACTTTC
V gene: TRBV7-2; J gene: TRBJ2-3; D gene: .; clone size: .; CDR3 protein: CASSLRLVEVTQYF; CDR3 DNA: TGTGCCAGCAGCCTTAGACTAGTAGAGGTTACGCAGTATTTT
V gene: TRBV3-1/TRBV3-2; J gene: TRBJ2-5; D gene: TRBD2; clone size: .; CDR3 protein: CASTQLSGPSGGYQETQYF; CDR3 DNA: TGTGCCAGCACCCAACTCTCGGGGCCTAGCGGGGGATACCAAGAGACCCAGTACTTC
V gene: TRBV6-5; J gene: TRBJ1-4; D gene: TRBD1; clone size: .; CDR3 protein: CASSLTGGTNEKLFF; CDR3 DNA: TGTGCCAGCAGCCTAACAGGGGGGACTAATGAAAAACTGTTTTTT
V gene: TRBV9; J gene: TRBJ2-3; D gene: TRBD2; clone size: .; CDR3 protein: CASSVEVAGLPDTQYF; CDR3 DNA: TGTGCCAGCAGCGTAGAAGTAGCGGGGCTCCCAGATACGCAGTATTTT